The T cell receptor (beta chain) described here comes from a study of shared clonotypes between healthy human individuals. Study-level results: Clonotypes not shared had lower generation probabilities than those common to all four donors.

Some clones are missing from TCRdb's copy, which holds only in-frame ones; the method was immunoSEQ multiplex PCR. This table has some 2 million clones, roughly 96% appearing once. As concerns this clone: Its target is not known.

J gave up 3 bases and V 5 bases, and 11 bases lay outside the gene matches. This CDR3 comprises 16 residues. The germline V gene has CDR1 SGHKS and CDR2 YYEKEE (reference sequence). The chain couples TRBV5-5 to TRBJ2-1; 7 bases align to TRBD2. The source of this sequence is a man between 18 and 29 years old in good health. The sequencing sample was made of naive CD4+ T cells sorted from blood. The subset: CD45RA+ positively selected. The CDR3 is CASRLYSGQFYNEQFF. The CDR3 DNA reads as TGTGCCAGCAGACTATATAGCGGGCAGTTCTACAATGAGCAGTTCTTC.